These 22 T cell receptor beta chains originate from one sample sequenced in a study of cytomegalovirus exposure and HLA in healthy donors. Use of 60 Vbeta and 13 Jbeta primers characterized the PCR. TCRdb's table, derived via immunoSEQ multiplex PCR, lists solely in-frame clones and lacks some. The data show 130,000 or so clones, more than 70% seen once. Source material: PBMCs. The receptors come from a woman aged 25 to 39 in good health and CMV-seropositive.

V is TRBV30 and J is TRBJ1-5, with 8 bases that match TRBD1. From germline, CDR1 is GTSNPN and CDR2 SVGIG (reference sequence). V lost 0 bases, J lost 3 bases, and 4 bases stayed unmatched. The CDR3 loop spans 15 amino acids. The CDR3 sequence is CAWSVQDRDNQPQHF. The CDR3 region has the DNA TGTGCCTGGAGTGTACAGGACAGGGACAATCAGCCCCAGCATTTT.

The genes are TRBV28 and TRBJ2-7; D remains unclear. Germline V gene lookup returns CDR1 MDHEN and CDR2 SYDVKM. The CDR3 consists of 11 residues. V dropped 1 base and J dropped 6 bases, with 4 bases sitting between them. The CDR3 nucleotides read TGTGCCAGCAGTTTATCTCTCGAGCAGTACTTC. Translated, it gives CASSLSLEQYF.

This chain uses TRBV11-2 with TRBJ2-5; D is undetermined. The J call could be wrong; TRBJ2-7 is a better fit for the DNA end. Germline CDR1 and CDR2: SGHAT and FQNNGV. The CDR3 runs 11 residues. DNA of the CDR3: TGTGCCAGCAAAAACCAGGTCGAGCAGTACTTC. Translated: CASKNQVEQYF.

CDR3 DNA sequence: TGCGCCAGCAGCTTGGAGGGGAGGGGGAACACTGAAGCTTTCTTT. Amino acid sequence: CASSLEGRGNTEAFF. The chain uses TRBV5-1 and TRBJ1-1; tentative D call: TRBD1 (5 bases). Looked up from germline, CDR1 is SGHRS and CDR2 is YFSETQ. The V and J ends lost 0 bases and 1 base respectively, with 10 bases between them. The CDR3 covers 15 residues.

This clone turned up a few times. V and J are TRBV20-1 and TRBJ1-2; D remains ambiguous. The CDR3 length is 10 residues. V lost 4 bases and J lost 6, with 6 bases in between. Germline-derived CDR1 and CDR2 are DFQATT and SNEGSKA (reference sequence). CDR3: CSATVDGYTF. The CDR3, as DNA: TGCAGTGCTACGGTTGATGGCTACACCTTC.

The V gene is TRBV11-2, the J gene TRBJ2-5, with D hard to call. The V gene's germline CDR1 is SGHAT and CDR2 FQNNGV. This CDR3 comprises 13 residues. V gave up 0 bases and J gave up 5 bases, with 7 bases separating them. CDR3 DNA sequence: TGTGCCAGCAGCTTAGATGTCTACGAGACCCAGTACTTC. Residues: CASSLDVYETQYF.

The chain uses TRBV19 and TRBJ2-7; a possible D gene is TRBD2 (6 bases). The CDR3 has 14 amino acids. V was shortened by 6 bases and J by 0 bases, with 12 bases between the two germline ends. Germline lookup yields CDR1 LNHDA and CDR2 SQIVND (reference sequence). CDR3 nucleotides: TGTGCCAGTAGCCTGGGACTTTACTCCTACGAGCAGTACTTC. Translating gives CASSLGLYSYEQYF.

The chain employs TRBV5-5 and TRBJ2-5; D remains unclear. V was pared by 1 base and J by 4 bases, with 8 bases between. Germline CDR1 and CDR2: SGHKS and YYEKEE (reference sequence). CDR3 length equals 13 residues. CDR3 DNA sequence: TGTGCCAGCAGCTTGCCACTCGGAGAGACCCAGTACTTC. Translation gives CASSLPLGETQYF.

Worth noting for this clone: Other DNA sequences from this sample encode an identical CDR3 as well. The chain combines TRBV11-2 with TRBJ2-6; 8 nucleotides match TRBD1. Germline CDR1 reads SGHAT; CDR2 reads FQNNGV. Losses at the gene ends were 5 bases for V and 2 bases for J; bases not matched to a gene: 5. The CDR3 length is 16 residues. CDR3 nucleotide sequence: TGTGCCAGCAGCGGTTCAGGGGGCGCTGGGGCCAACGTCCTGACTTTC. Protein product: CASSGSGGAGANVLTF. Supplemented by reference TRBV11-2 and TRBJ2-6, the full variable domain reads EAGVAQSPRYKIIEKRQSVAFWCNPISGHATLYWYQQILGQGPKLLIQFQNNGVVDDSQLPKDRFSAERLKGVDSTLKIQPAKLEDSAVYLCASSGSGGAGANVLTFGAGSRLTVL.

In the case of this clone: Other nucleotide sequences in the sample specify the same CDR3. This sequence joins TRBV18 and TRBJ2-7; perhaps TRBD1 as D (5 bases). The V gene's germline CDR1 is KGHSH and CDR2 LQKENI. This CDR3 is built from 14 residues. V lost 1 base to trimming and J lost 1 base, with 8 bases between them. This chain's CDR3 is CASSPLQGSYEQYF. Here the CDR3 DNA reads TGTGCCAGCTCACCACTTCAGGGATCCTACGAGCAGTACTTC.

Note on this clone: The same CDR3 arises from other DNA sequences in this sample as well. This chain connects TRBV30 to TRBJ1-1, with no clear D. The CDR3 is 13 residues long. Trimming cost V 0 bases and J 4 bases, with 9 bases left between them. Germline CDR1 and CDR2: GTSNPN and SVGIG (reference sequence). Here the CDR3 DNA reads TGTGCCTGGAGTGTAAGGGAGGGCACTGAAGCTTTCTTT. Protein: CAWSVREGTEAFF.

This clone is a singleton in its sample. This CDR3 is also generated by other DNA sequences in the sample. This rearrangement joins TRBV2 to TRBJ1-4; no definite D call. This CDR3 region has 13 residues. The V gene's germline CDR1 is SNHLY and CDR2 FYNNEI. V gave up 0 bases and J gave up 5 bases, with 4 bases separating them. The CDR3 nucleotides are TGTGCCAGCAGTGAAGCTCTGAATGAAAAACTGTTTTTT. Residues: CASSEALNEKLFF.

This clone was counted a few times. The chain uses TRBV6-5 and TRBJ1-2, with D possibly matching TRBD1 (6 bases). There are 14 residues in the CDR3. Germline CDR1 is MNHEY and CDR2 is SVGAGI. The germline V and J ends were trimmed by 3 bases and 6 bases, with 14 bases remaining between them. The CDR3 DNA sequence: TGTGCCAGCAGTTATGCAGGGGAGATCAATGGCTACACCTTC. The encoded protein is CASSYAGEINGYTF.

This clone was observed once. The chain recombines TRBV4-1 with TRBJ2-5; D is ambiguous. V lost 2 bases to trimming and J lost 2 bases, with 12 bases between them. The length of the CDR3 is 15 residues. Germline V gene sequence: CDR1 MGHRA, CDR2 YSYEKL. This CDR3 is CASSQPDLEQETQYF. DNA of the CDR3: TGCGCCAGCAGCCAACCAGATTTGGAGCAAGAGACCCAGTACTTC.

The chain combines TRBV2 with TRBJ2-1, with 8 bases that match TRBD2. This CDR3 spans 16 amino acids. Germline V gene lookup returns CDR1 SNHLY and CDR2 FYNNEI. V trimming: 6 bases; J trimming: 11 bases; junction bases outside the gene matches: 18. CDR3 residues: CASRSRLAGPGGKQFF. CDR3 DNA: TGTGCCAGCAGATCGCGGCTAGCGGGCCCGGGGGGGAAGCAGTTCTTC.

This clone came up once. The rearrangement joins TRBV7-2 to TRBJ1-1, with 9 positions matching TRBD1. Germline V gives CDR1 SGHTA, CDR2 FQGNSA. The CDR3 sequence is 15 residues long. Germline trimming cut 4 bases from V and 6 bases from J; bases unmatched to any gene: 9. The CDR3 DNA reads TGTGCCAGCAGCTCAATTGACAGGGGGATCGCTGAAGCTTTCTTT. Its translation is CASSSIDRGIAEAFF.

The chain couples TRBV10-3 to TRBJ1-1, with 9 bases identical to TRBD1. Germline V CDR1 and CDR2: ENHRY, SYGVKD. J was trimmed by 6 bases and V by 11 bases; bases with no gene match: 10. The CDR3 is 13 amino acids. CDR3 coding DNA: TGTGCCTCGGGACAGGGCCCAAGGGCTGAAGCTTTCTTT. Translation gives CASGQGPRAEAFF.

The chain carries TRBV10-3 and TRBJ2-1; D is possibly TRBD2 (6 bases). The length of the CDR3 is 13 residues. Germline V CDR1 and CDR2: ENHRY, SYGVKD. V was cut by 7 bases and J by 8 bases, with 15 bases left in between. CDR3 in amino acids: CAITEGISDEQFF. CDR3 DNA: TGTGCCATCACGGAGGGAATAAGCGATGAGCAGTTCTTC.

The chain uses TRBV5-1 and TRBJ1-5, with TRBD1 as a possible D gene (5 bases). Germline CDR1 is SGHRS and CDR2 is YFSETQ. The V end lost 3 bases, the J end lost 5 bases, and 12 bases lay between the germline ends. The CDR3 is 14 amino acids. The CDR3 DNA reads TGCGCCAGCAGCTCCCCCGGGGGGGATCAGCCCCAGCATTTT. Protein sequence: CASSSPGGDQPQHF. Using reference TRBV5-1 and TRBJ1-5 for the parts outside the CDR3, the full variable domain is KAGVTQTPRYLIKTRGQQVTLSCSPISGHRSVSWYQQTPGQGLQFLFEYFSETQRNKGNFPGRFSGRQFSNSRSEMNVSTLELGDSALYLCASSSPGGDQPQHFGDGTRLSIL.

This chain links TRBV28 with TRBJ2-3, with 9 bases fitting TRBD2. CDR3 length: 15 residues. V was pared by 5 bases and J by 6 bases, with 9 bases of the junction left unmatched. The germline V gene has CDR1 MDHEN and CDR2 SYDVKM. The CDR3 DNA sequence: TGTGCCAGCAGTACCGCCGGGACTAGCTGGGATACGCAGTATTTT. Translating it yields CASSTAGTSWDTQYF.

Only a few counts were recorded for this clone. The CDR3 protein is CAWSVGTGGSEKLFF. CDR3 DNA: TGTGCCTGGAGTGTAGGGACAGGGGGTAGTGAAAAACTGTTTTTT. The chain couples TRBV30 to TRBJ1-4; 11 bases fit TRBD1. The CDR3 runs 15 residues. CDR1 GTSNPN and CDR2 SVGIG come from the germline V gene (reference sequence). The junction had 4 bases not matched to a gene; V was cut back by 0 bases and J by 7 bases.

Concerning this clone itself: Other DNA sequences in the same sample also yield this CDR3. The chain joins TRBV5-1 to TRBJ2-1, with 8 positions matching TRBD1. V lost 0 bases to trimming and J lost 4 bases; unmatched junction nucleotides: 3. CDR3 length: 15 residues. CDR1 is SGHRS and CDR2 is YFSETQ in the germline V gene. CDR3 in amino acids: CASSLGGQGYNEQFF. The CDR3 DNA follows: TGCGCCAGCAGCTTGGGTGGACAGGGATACAATGAGCAGTTCTTC.